This T cell receptor (beta chain) stems from a study of T cells in narcolepsy. The CDR3 is made up of 14 amino acids. V lost 2 bases and J 1 base, leaving 7 bases between the germline ends. The germline V gene has CDR1 SGHAT and CDR2 FQNNGV. Study-level findings and limits: Comparing one patient's CSF and blood CD4+ clonotypes highlighted HCRT- and TRIB2-specific autoreactive clonotypes.

About this clone: No antigen is known for it.

The data were produced by immunoSEQ multiplex PCR, yet TCRdb's version contains in-frame clones alone and is incomplete. The repertoire holds about 27,000 clones, with approximately 80% as singletons. The TCR was taken from a human donor with narcolepsy. The V call is TRBV11-2, the J call TRBJ2-3; unclear D gene. What was sequenced was CD45RA- memory CD4+ T cells from PBMCs. CDR3 nucleotides: TGTGCCAGCAGCTTAAATCCGCGCACAGATACGCAGTATTTT. Protein sequence: CASSLNPRTDTQYF. Supplemented by reference TRBV11-2 and TRBJ2-3, the full variable domain reads EAGVAQSPRYKIIEKRQSVAFWCNPISGHATLYWYQQILGQGPKLLIQFQNNGVVDDSQLPKDRFSAERLKGVDSTLKIQPAKLEDSAVYLCASSLNPRTDTQYFGPGTRLTVL.